Each of the 23 T cell receptor beta chains below was sequenced from the same sample in a study of T cell responses to AZD1222 COVID-19 vaccine (dated by TCRdb to 2020 to 2022). Per the publication, the time point label means: baseline before first vaccination. The protocol used for the library was the immunoSEQ multiplex PCR assay. Imported from immuneACCESS, the table was reduced by TCRdb to in-frame sequences with V and J called. These copies leave out some clones; in studies compared against another copy, an unresolved V gene accounts for under half, and the cause of the remainder is not known. The sample table contains more than 95,000 clones; only one count was recorded for about nine tenths of them. Roughly 42% of the sample comes from the top ten. The sample consisted of peripheral blood, taken on day 0 of AZD1222 vaccination. The receptor source for this set is an adult in good health.

The genes are TRBV5-1 and TRBJ1-2; TRBD1 matches 7 bases. V was clipped by 2 bases and J by 8 bases; unmatched bases: 12. The length of the CDR3 is 15 residues. Germline V gene lookup returns CDR1 SGHRS and CDR2 YFSETQ. CDR3 coding DNA: TGCGCCAGCAGCTTAAATACAGGGGCCCCTTGGGGCTACACCTTC. It yields the protein CASSLNTGAPWGYTF.

The chain recombines TRBV4-3 with TRBJ1-1; 7 positions agree with TRBD1. CDR1 and CDR2 (germline): LGHNA, YSLEER. With 2 bases clipped from V and 4 bases from J, the junction kept 16 bases outside the gene matches. This CDR3 contains 18 residues. The chain's CDR3 is CASSQLPGQRGQSTEAFF. The CDR3 DNA is TGCGCCAGCAGCCAACTTCCGGGACAGAGGGGACAGAGCACTGAAGCTTTCTTT.

V is TRBV15 and J is TRBJ2-7, with 12 positions matching TRBD2. Looked up from germline, CDR1 is LNHNV and CDR2 is YYDKDF (reference sequence). V shed 4 bases and J 1 base; nucleotides not matched to a gene: 5. The CDR3 runs to 16 residues. As DNA, the CDR3 is TGTGCCACCAGCAAAGGGACTAGCGGGCCTTCCTACGAGCAGTACTTC. Its protein is CATSKGTSGPSYEQYF.

The genes are TRBV11-1 and TRBJ2-5; possibly TRBD2 for D (6 bases). Trimming removed 4 bases at V and 5 bases at J, with 20 bases between. Per the germline V gene, CDR1 is SGHAT and CDR2 is FQDESV (reference sequence). The length of the CDR3 is 16 residues. Written as DNA, the CDR3 is TGTGCCAGCAGCTCATTTAGCGGCTGGGCGGGGGAGACCCAGTACTTC. Translated: CASSSFSGWAGETQYF.

This clone was observed a single time. V gene TRBV19 combines with J gene TRBJ2-7; D is unresolved. The germline gives CDR1 LNHDA, CDR2 SQIVND (reference sequence). Trimming stripped 7 bases from V and 1 base from J, with 14 bases between. This CDR3 comprises 14 residues. CDR3: CASKMAWGSYEQYF. The DNA for the CDR3 is TGTGCCAGTAAAATGGCGTGGGGATCCTACGAGCAGTACTTC. Looking up the rest from reference TRBV19 and TRBJ2-7 gives the full variable domain: DGGITQSPKYLFRKEGQNVTLSCEQNLNHDAMYWYRQDPGQGLRLIYYSQIVNDFQKGDIAEGYSVSREKKESFPLTVTSAQKNPTAFYLCASKMAWGSYEQYFGPGTRLTVT.

V is TRBV7-2 and J is TRBJ2-1; D gene uncertain. Germline CDR1 is SGHTA and CDR2 is FQGNSA. V was shortened by 5 bases and J by 6 bases, with 14 bases between the two germline ends. This CDR3 has 14 residues. CDR3 nucleotide sequence: TGTGCCAGCAGCCCGTCGGCGGCCCCCAATGAGCAGTTCTTC. It specifies CASSPSAAPNEQFF.

This clone showed up just once. This sequence joins TRBV14 and TRBJ2-7; 7 bases map to TRBD1. The CDR3 has 14 residues. J was trimmed by 13 bases and V by 4 bases; bases with no gene match: 16. Germline V gives CDR1 SGHDN, CDR2 FVKESK. The chain's CDR3 is CASSPRGQQKFHYF. CDR3 bases: TGTGCCAGCAGCCCCCGGGGACAGCAAAAATTCCACTACTTC.

V and J are TRBV5-1 and TRBJ1-4, with D possibly being TRBD1 (6 bases). Germline CDR1 and CDR2: SGHRS and YFSETQ. The CDR3 has 16 residues. Trimming removed 2 bases at V and 8 bases at J, with 19 bases between. The CDR3, as DNA: TGCGCCAGCAGCTTCTCTACAGGGAGTGTGGGGGAAAAACTGTTTTTT. It specifies CASSFSTGSVGEKLFF.

V usage is TRBV7-3 and J usage is TRBJ2-5; TRBD2 is a possible D gene (6 bases). The CDR3 sequence is 15 residues long. Germline V gives CDR1 SGHTA, CDR2 FQGTGA. The V and J ends lost 0 bases and 4 bases respectively, with 12 bases between them. The CDR3 sequence is CASSLTGGSSETQYF. CDR3 sequence (DNA): TGTGCCAGCAGCTTAACCGGAGGGTCGTCAGAGACCCAGTACTTC.

CDR3 sequence (DNA): TGTGCCAGCAGCTTCTCTGGAAACACCATATATTTT. Its protein product is CASSFSGNTIYF. The V gene is TRBV7-9, the J gene TRBJ1-3; unclear D gene. Germline CDR1 is SEHNR and CDR2 is FQNEAQ (reference sequence). The CDR3 length is 12 residues. Deletions cut 3 bases from V and 0 bases from J, with 0 bases between. Looking up the rest from reference TRBV7-9 and TRBJ1-3 gives the full variable domain: DTGVSQNPRHKITKRGQNVTFRCDPISEHNRLYWYRQTLGQGPEFLTYFQNEAQLEKSRLLSDRFSAERPKGSFSTLEIQRTEQGDSAMYLCASSFSGNTIYFGEGSWLTVV.

The chain uses TRBV6-4 and TRBJ2-1, with 12 bases that match TRBD2. After removal of 1 base from V and 10 bases from J, the junction contained 5 bases not matched to a gene. Germline V CDR1 and CDR2: MRHNA, SNTAGT. The CDR3 is 15 residues long. The CDR3 DNA reads TGTGCCAGCAGTGACTTGACTAGCGGGAGAGGAGAGCAGTTCTTC. Translated: CASSDLTSGRGEQFF.

The chain has TRBV5-4 and TRBJ2-4; TRBD1 matches 9 bases. Germline V gene data show CDR1 as SGHNT and CDR2 as YYREEE (reference sequence). The ends lost 4 bases at V and 0 bases at J; junction bases unmatched: 5. The CDR3 spans 16 residues. CDR3 DNA sequence: TGTGCCAGCAGCCTGGACAGGGGTCTAGCCAAAAACATTCAGTACTTC. Translation gives CASSLDRGLAKNIQYF. The full variable domain, with the rest looked up from reference TRBV5-4 and TRBJ2-4, is ETGVTQSPTHLIKTRGQQVTLRCSSQSGHNTVSWYQQALGQGPQFIFQYYREEENGRGNFPPRFSGLQFPNYSSELNVNALELDDSALYLCASSLDRGLAKNIQYFGAGTRLSVL.

This chain connects TRBV4-3 to TRBJ2-3; D might be TRBD2 (8 bases). The CDR3 has 16 residues. V lost 4 bases, J lost 6 bases, and 20 bases lay in between. Germline-derived CDR1 and CDR2 are LGHNA and YSLEER. In DNA form, the CDR3 reads TGCGCCAGCAGCCCAGGGGGAGCGGGAGCATCGGATACGCAGTATTTT. Encoded protein: CASSPGGAGASDTQYF.

The chain is built from TRBV9 and TRBJ2-1; 7 bases map to TRBD1. V shed 4 bases, J shed 4 bases, and the junction held 5 bases outside the gene matches. The germline V gene encodes CDR1 SGDLS and CDR2 YYNGEE. CDR3 length: 14 residues. CDR3 sequence (DNA): TGTGCCAGCAGCAGAGACAGGGTTTACAATGAGCAGTTCTTC. Its translation: CASSRDRVYNEQFF.

The V gene is TRBV28, the J gene TRBJ2-1, with D possibly being TRBD1 (5 bases). This CDR3 spans 14 amino acids. Germline V gives CDR1 MDHEN, CDR2 SYDVKM. Trimming removed 7 bases from V and 5 bases from J, with 15 bases in between. CDR3 bases: TGTGCCAGCACCACCCCCGACAGTAACAATGAGCAGTTCTTC. It codes for CASTTPDSNNEQFF.

The chain employs TRBV7-6 and TRBJ2-3; D is perhaps TRBD1 or TRBD2 (5 bases each). The V end was cut by 6 bases, the J end by 3 bases, with 13 bases between. The germline V gene has CDR1 SGHVS and CDR2 FNYEAQ. CDR3 length: 14 amino acids. CDR3 DNA: TGTGCCAGCAGTCTGTCTGGGGGTACAGATACGCAGTATTTT. Residues: CASSLSGGTDTQYF. Filled out from reference TRBV7-6 and TRBJ2-3, the complete variable domain reads GAGVSQSPRYKVTKRGQDVALRCDPISGHVSLYWYRQALGQGPEFLTYFNYEAQQDKSGLPNDRFSAERPEGSISTLTIQRTEQRDSAMYRCASSLSGGTDTQYFGPGTRLTVL.

This chain connects TRBV30 to TRBJ2-4, with TRBD1 identical over 8 bases. The germline V gene encodes CDR1 GTSNPN and CDR2 SVGIG (reference sequence). The length of the CDR3 is 17 residues. V dropped 1 base and J dropped 0; count of bases not matched to a gene: 8. CDR3 region: CAWSGGTGPQAKNIQYF. The DNA of the CDR3 is TGTGCCTGGAGTGGAGGGACAGGCCCTCAAGCCAAAAACATTCAGTACTTC.

The chain is built from TRBV9 and TRBJ2-7, with 13 bases fitting TRBD2. This CDR3 comprises 15 residues. With V trimmed by 0 bases and J by 3 bases, 0 bases remained unmatched. CDR1 and CDR2 from the germline V gene are SGDLS and YYNGEE. CDR3 bases: TGTGCCAGCAGCGTAGGACTAGCGGGAGGCTACGAGCAGTACTTC. It specifies CASSVGLAGGYEQYF.

The chain is built from TRBV28 and TRBJ2-7; no clear D gene. Germline values: CDR1 MDHEN, CDR2 SYDVKM. The CDR3 spans 14 residues. Deletions cut 5 bases from V and 4 bases from J, with 15 bases between. In nucleotides, the CDR3 is TGTGCCAGCAGTATTGACCCCGTCCTATACGAGCAGTACTTC. Translation gives CASSIDPVLYEQYF.

The DNA for the CDR3 is TGTGCCAGCTCACCATCTTTTTACAATGAGCAGTTCTTC. Protein sequence: CASSPSFYNEQFF. J is TRBJ2-1 and V is TRBV18; no clear D. Trimming pared 2 bases from V and 4 bases from J, leaving 6 bases between. Per the germline V gene, CDR1 is KGHSH and CDR2 is LQKENI. This CDR3 is built from 13 residues. Using reference TRBV18 and TRBJ2-1 for the parts outside the CDR3, the full variable domain is NAGVMQNPRHLVRRRGQEARLRCSPMKGHSHVYWYRQLPEEGLKFMVYLQKENIIDESGMPKERFSAEFPKEGPSILRIQQVVRGDSAAYFCASSPSFYNEQFFGPGTRLTVL.

The chain combines TRBV5-3 with TRBJ2-1; D might be TRBD1 (8 bases). TRBV5-3 is labeled an ORF, and its function is uncertain. The CDR3 is made up of 17 amino acids. Between the trimmed V and J ends, which lost 1 base and 8 bases, there was a span of 22 bases. The CDR3 DNA reads TGTGCCAGAAGCTTGCCTGGACAGGGAGGGTTATTGGATGAGCAGTTCTTC. Protein product: CARSLPGQGGLLDEQFF.

The rearrangement uses TRBV19 and TRBJ2-3; D call uncertain. The CDR3 has 11 residues. CDR1 and CDR2 from the germline V gene are LNHDA and SQIVND (reference sequence). Trimming took off 5 bases at V and 2 bases at J, with 2 bases between the two ends. The CDR3 DNA reads TGTGCCAGTAGTCTCACAGATACGCAGTATTTT. Its translation: CASSLTDTQYF.

This chain joins TRBV6-2 or TRBV6-3 and TRBJ1-1, with 7 bases matching TRBD1. This CDR3 spans 14 amino acids. With 1 base clipped from V and 4 bases from J, the junction kept 3 bases outside the gene matches. Germline CDR1 and CDR2: MNHEY and SVGEGT. Written as DNA, the CDR3 is TGTGCCAGCAGTTACTTACCAGGGGGCACTGAAGCTTTCTTT. This codes for CASSYLPGGTEAFF.